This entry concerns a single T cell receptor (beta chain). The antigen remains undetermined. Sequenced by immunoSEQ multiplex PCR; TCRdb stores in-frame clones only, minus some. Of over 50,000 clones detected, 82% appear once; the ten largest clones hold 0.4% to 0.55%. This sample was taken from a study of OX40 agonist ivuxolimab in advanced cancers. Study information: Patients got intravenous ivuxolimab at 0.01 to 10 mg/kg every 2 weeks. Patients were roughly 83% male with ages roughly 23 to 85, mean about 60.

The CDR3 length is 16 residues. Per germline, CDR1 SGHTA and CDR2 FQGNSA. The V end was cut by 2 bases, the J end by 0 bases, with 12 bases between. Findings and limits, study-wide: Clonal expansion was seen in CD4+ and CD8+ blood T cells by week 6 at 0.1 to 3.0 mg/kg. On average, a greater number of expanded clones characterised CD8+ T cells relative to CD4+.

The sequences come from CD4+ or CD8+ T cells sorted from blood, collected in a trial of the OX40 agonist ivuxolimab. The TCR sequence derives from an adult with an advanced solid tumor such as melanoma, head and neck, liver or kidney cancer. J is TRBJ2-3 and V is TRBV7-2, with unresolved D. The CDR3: CASSLSLETSTDTQYF. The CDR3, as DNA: TGTGCCAGCAGCTTAAGCCTAGAAACTAGCACAGATACGCAGTATTTT. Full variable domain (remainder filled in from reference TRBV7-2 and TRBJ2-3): GAGVSQSPSNKVTEKGKDVELRCDPISGHTALYWYRQSLGQGLEFLIYFQGNSAPDKSGLPSDRFSAERTGGSVSTLTIQRTQQEDSAVYLCASSLSLETSTDTQYFGPGTRLTVL.